This T cell receptor beta chain is from a study of blood T cell repertoires in COVID-19. Across the whole study: Samples taken during acute and convalescent COVID-19 were collected in the United States, Italy and Spain. T cells, B-cell-depleted T cells, or PBMCs supplied cDNA or gDNA.

In the study's own analysis: Nucleated cell counts were estimated from reference gene primer amplification. Repertoires were generated with immunoSEQ multiplex PCR, while TCRdb's copy carries only in-frame clones and drops some. That table is the source of V, J and clone size, and D and trimming were worked out from the DNA. The data contain about 67,000 clones, less than 90% of them seen just once; the ten biggest clones take up just under 4.5%. The specimen was peripheral blood. The origin of this receptor is a man in his fifties or sixties with active COVID-19.

CDR3 nucleotides: TGTGCCAGCAGCTCAGTCCTAGATCCAGGGGCCAGGGACGAGCAGTACTTC. Translating gives CASSSVLDPGARDEQYF. The chain employs TRBV7-9 and TRBJ2-7; D may be TRBD1 (6 bases). V lost 4 bases, J lost 5 bases, and 24 bases lay in between. The CDR3 contains 17 residues. Germline CDR1 and CDR2: SEHNR and FQNEAQ (reference sequence).